These 8 T cell receptor beta chains came from one sample sequenced in a study of T cells after yellow fever vaccination. TCRdb used MiXCR to reprocess the 5' RACE reads, holding one entry per CDR3 protein. The sample records about 130,000 distinct CDR3 sequences, 7.4% being singletons. The specimen comprised CD4+ T cells sorted from PBMCs, sampled roughly 10 days after the first yellow fever vaccination. The source of these receptors is a man younger than 30 who received the YFV17D yellow fever vaccine.

This clonotype was counted ten times or more. CDR3: CAISEYERGYTDTQYF. As DNA, the CDR3 is TGTGCCATCAGTGAGTACGAGCGGGGGTACACAGATACGCAGTATTTT. V and J are TRBV10-3 and TRBJ2-3; 8 nucleotides align to TRBD2. CDR3 size: 16 residues. The germline gives CDR1 ENHRY, CDR2 SYGVKD. J was trimmed by 2 bases and V by 1 base; bases with no gene match: 5.

This clonotype was seen many times. This chain links TRBV12-3 or TRBV12-4 with TRBJ1-3, with a tentative D call TRBD1 (5 bases). The ends were cut back, 7 bases at V and 2 bases at J, with 15 bases in the middle. The CDR3 has 15 amino acids. The CDR3 here is CASTPGGVTGNTIYF. CDR3 in DNA: TGTGCCAGCACCCCGGGGGGGGTTACTGGAAACACCATATATTTT.

About this clonotype itself: A much larger clone differs by one base, so this may be a read error. The chain links TRBV24-1 to TRBJ2-6; D uncertain. Germline-derived CDR1 and CDR2 are KGHDR and SFDVKD. The CDR3 covers 15 residues. CDR3 nucleotides: TGTGCCACCAGTGATCCGACCTCTGGGGACAACGTCCTGACTTTC. Amino acid sequence: CATSDPTSGDNVLTF.

In this sample, this clonotype turned up many times. CDR3 residues: CASSSEGHEQYV. For the CDR3, the DNA is TGTGCCAGCAGTTCTGAGGGCCACGAGCAGTACGTC. The chain links TRBV12-3 or TRBV12-4 to TRBJ2-7, with D possibly TRBD2 on 5 matching bases. The CDR3 contains 12 residues. Trimming cost V 4 bases and J 5 bases, with 9 bases left between them.

This clonotype was seen only a few times. J is TRBJ2-1 and V is TRBV7-9, with D possibly matching TRBD2 (5 bases). The CDR3 totals 17 residues. The V end lost 2 bases, the J end lost 3 bases, and 17 bases lay between the germline ends. Germline CDR1 SEHNR, CDR2 FQNEAQ (reference sequence). This CDR3 is CASSLWSRSGIYNEQFF. The CDR3 coding sequence is TGTGCCAGCAGCTTATGGTCCCGGTCGGGGATCTACAATGAGCAGTTCTTC. The full variable domain, with the rest looked up from reference TRBV7-9 and TRBJ2-1, is DTGVSQNPRHKITKRGQNVTFRCDPISEHNRLYWYRQTLGQGPEFLTYFQNEAQLEKSRLLSDRFSAERPKGSFSTLEIQRTEQGDSAMYLCASSLWSRSGIYNEQFFGPGTRLTVL.

This clonotype was counted ten times or more. J is TRBJ2-3 and V is TRBV29-1; D unclear. The ends were cut back, 2 bases at V and 6 bases at J, with 12 bases in the middle. The germline CDR1 and CDR2 sequences are SQVTM and ANQGSEA. The CDR3 is made up of 13 amino acids. DNA of the CDR3: TGCAGCGTTGAAACTTCCCACGGGGATACGCAGTATTTT. Its translation is CSVETSHGDTQYF.

In this sample, this clonotype turned up many times. The V call is TRBV7-2, the J call TRBJ2-5, with TRBD2 matching 7 bases. The CDR3 consists of 15 residues. Germline lookup yields CDR1 SGHTA and CDR2 FQGNSA. The V and J ends lost 4 bases and 2 bases, in that order; junction bases with no gene match: 7. The CDR3 region has the DNA TGTGCCAGCAGCTACCAAGCGGGGCAGCAAGAGACCCAGTACTTC. This translates into CASSYQAGQQETQYF.

This clonotype was detected ten times or more. The chain carries TRBV5-1 and TRBJ2-1, with 9 bases fitting TRBD1. Germline CDR1 SGHRS, CDR2 YFSETQ. The length of the CDR3 is 14 residues. The V gene end was trimmed by 3 bases and the J gene end by 5 bases; junction bases not matched to a gene: 3. CDR3 sequence reads: CASSYRDRDNEQFF. DNA of the CDR3: TGCGCCAGCAGCTACCGGGACAGGGACAATGAGCAGTTCTTC.